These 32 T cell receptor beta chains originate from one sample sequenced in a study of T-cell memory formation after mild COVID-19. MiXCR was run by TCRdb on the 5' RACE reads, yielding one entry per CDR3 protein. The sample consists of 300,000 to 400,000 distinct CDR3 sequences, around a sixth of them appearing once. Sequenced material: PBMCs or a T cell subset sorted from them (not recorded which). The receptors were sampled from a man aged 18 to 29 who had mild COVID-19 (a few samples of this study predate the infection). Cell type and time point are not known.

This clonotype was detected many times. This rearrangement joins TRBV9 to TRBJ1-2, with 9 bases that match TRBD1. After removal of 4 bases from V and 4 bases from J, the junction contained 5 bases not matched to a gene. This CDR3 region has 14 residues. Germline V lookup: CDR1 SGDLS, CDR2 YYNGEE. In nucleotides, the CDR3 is TGTGCCAGCAGCCCAGGACAGGGGCCCTATGGCTACACCTTC. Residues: CASSPGQGPYGYTF.

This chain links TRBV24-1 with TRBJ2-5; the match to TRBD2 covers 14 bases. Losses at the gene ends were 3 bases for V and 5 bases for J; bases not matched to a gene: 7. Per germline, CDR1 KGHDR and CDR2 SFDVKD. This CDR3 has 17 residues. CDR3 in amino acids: CATSDGGTSGGWETQYF. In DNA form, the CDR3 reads TGTGCCACCAGTGATGGGGGGACTAGCGGGGGATGGGAGACCCAGTACTTC.

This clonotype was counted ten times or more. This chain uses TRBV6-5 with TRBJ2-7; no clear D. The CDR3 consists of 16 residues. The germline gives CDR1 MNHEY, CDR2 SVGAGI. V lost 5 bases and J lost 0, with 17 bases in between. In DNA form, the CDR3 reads TGTGCCAGCAGTCCCCTCGTTGGACCGTCCTCCTACGAGCAGTACTTC. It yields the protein CASSPLVGPSSYEQYF.

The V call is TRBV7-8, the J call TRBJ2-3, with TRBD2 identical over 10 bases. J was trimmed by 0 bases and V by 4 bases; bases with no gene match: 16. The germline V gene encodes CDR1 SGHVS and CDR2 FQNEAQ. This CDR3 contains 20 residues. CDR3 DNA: TGTGCCAGCAGCTCCCCGGCCGTACCAGTAGCGGGGGGAAGCACAGATACGCAGTATTTT. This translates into CASSSPAVPVAGGSTDTQYF.

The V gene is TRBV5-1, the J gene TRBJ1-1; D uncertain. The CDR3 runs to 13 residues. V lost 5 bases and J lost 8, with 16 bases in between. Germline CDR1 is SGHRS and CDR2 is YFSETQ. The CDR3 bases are TGCGCCAGCAGGGCCGACGGGAAAGGAGAAGCTTTCTTT. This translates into CASRADGKGEAFF.

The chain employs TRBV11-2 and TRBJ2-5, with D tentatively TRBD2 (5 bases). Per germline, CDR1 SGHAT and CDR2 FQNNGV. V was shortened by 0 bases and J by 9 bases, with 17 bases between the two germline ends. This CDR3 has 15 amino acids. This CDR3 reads CASSLEGSQTMAQYF. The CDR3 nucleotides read TGTGCCAGCAGCTTAGAGGGGAGCCAAACGATGGCCCAGTACTTC.

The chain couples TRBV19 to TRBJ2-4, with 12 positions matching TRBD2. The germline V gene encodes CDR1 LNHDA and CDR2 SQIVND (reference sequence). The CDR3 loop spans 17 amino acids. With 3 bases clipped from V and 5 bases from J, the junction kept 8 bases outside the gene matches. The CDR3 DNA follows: TGTGCCAGTAGTATGGGCCCTAGCGGGGGGGCCCAAAACATTCAGTACTTC. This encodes CASSMGPSGGAQNIQYF.

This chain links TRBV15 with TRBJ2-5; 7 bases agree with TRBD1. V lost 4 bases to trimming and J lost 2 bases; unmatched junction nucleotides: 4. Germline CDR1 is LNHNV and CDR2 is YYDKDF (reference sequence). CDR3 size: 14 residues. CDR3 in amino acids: CATSTYRGQETQYF. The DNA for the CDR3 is TGTGCCACCAGCACCTACAGGGGTCAAGAGACCCAGTACTTC.

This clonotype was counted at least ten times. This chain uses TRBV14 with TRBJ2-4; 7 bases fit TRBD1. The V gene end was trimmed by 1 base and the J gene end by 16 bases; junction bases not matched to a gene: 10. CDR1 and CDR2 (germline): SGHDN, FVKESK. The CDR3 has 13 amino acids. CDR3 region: CASSQGQGTLGYF. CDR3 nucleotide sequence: TGTGCCAGCAGCCAAGGACAGGGCACCCTCGGATACTTC.

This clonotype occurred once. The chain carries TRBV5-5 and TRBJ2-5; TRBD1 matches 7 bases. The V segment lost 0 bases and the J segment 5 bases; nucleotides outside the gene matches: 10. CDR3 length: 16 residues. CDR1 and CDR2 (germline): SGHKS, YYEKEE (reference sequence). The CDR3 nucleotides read TGTGCCAGCAGCTTGGCTCTGACAGGGAACATGGAGACCCAGTACTTC. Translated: CASSLALTGNMETQYF.

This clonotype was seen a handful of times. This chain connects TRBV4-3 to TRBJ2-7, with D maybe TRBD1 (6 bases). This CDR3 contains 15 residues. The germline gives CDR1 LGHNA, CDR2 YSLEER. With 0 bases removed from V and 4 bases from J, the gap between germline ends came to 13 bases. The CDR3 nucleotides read TGCGCCAGCAGCCAAGATCGAACAGGGTTGTACGAGCAGTACTTC. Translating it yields CASSQDRTGLYEQYF.

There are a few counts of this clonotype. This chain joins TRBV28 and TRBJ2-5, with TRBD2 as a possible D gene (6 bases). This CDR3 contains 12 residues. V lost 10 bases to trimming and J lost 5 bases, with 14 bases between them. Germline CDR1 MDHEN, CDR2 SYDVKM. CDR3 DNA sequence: TGTGCCACCTGGACCGCGGGGGAGACCCAGTACTTC. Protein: CATWTAGETQYF.

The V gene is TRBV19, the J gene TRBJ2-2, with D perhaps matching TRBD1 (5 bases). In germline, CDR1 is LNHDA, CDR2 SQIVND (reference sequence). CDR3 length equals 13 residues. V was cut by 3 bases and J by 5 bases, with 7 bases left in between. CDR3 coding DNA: TGTGCCAGTAGTATTCAGGGTACCGGGGAGCTGTTTTTT. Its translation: CASSIQGTGELFF.

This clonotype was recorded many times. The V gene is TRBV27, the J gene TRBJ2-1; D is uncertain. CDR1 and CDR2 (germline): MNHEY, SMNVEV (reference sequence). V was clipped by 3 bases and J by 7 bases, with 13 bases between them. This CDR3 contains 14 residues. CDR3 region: CASSLKWAANEQFF. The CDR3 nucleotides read TGTGCCAGCAGTTTGAAGTGGGCGGCGAATGAGCAGTTCTTC.

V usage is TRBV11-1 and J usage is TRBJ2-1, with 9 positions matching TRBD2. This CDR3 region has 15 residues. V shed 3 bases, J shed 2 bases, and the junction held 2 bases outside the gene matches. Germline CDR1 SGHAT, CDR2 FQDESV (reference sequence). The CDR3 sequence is CASSFSGGTYNEQFF. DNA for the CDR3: TGTGCCAGCAGCTTCAGCGGGGGGACCTACAATGAGCAGTTCTTC.

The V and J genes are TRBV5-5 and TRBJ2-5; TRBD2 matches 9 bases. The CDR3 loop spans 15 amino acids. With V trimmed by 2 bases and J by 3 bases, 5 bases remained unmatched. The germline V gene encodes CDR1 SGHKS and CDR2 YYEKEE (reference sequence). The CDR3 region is CASSFTRLAEETQYF. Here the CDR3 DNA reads TGTGCCAGCAGCTTTACAAGACTAGCGGAAGAGACCCAGTACTTC. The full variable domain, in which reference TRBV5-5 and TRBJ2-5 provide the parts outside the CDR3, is DAGVTQSPTHLIKTRGQQVTLRCSPISGHKSVSWYQQVLGQGPQFIFQYYEKEERGRGNFPDRFSARQFPNYSSELNVNALLLGDSALYLCASSFTRLAEETQYFGPGTRLLVL.

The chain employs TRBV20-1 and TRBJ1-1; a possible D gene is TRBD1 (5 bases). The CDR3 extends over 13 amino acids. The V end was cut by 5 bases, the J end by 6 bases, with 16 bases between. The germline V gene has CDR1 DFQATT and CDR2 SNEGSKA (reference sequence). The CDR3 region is CSAGGSSFAEAFF. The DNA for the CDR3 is TGCAGTGCTGGGGGGTCCTCGTTCGCTGAAGCTTTCTTT.

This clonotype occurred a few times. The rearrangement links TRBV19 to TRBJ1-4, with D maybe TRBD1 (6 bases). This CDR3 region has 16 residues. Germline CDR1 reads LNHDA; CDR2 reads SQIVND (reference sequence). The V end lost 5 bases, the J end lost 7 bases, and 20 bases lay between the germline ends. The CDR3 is CASSVTPQGLIEKLFF. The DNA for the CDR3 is TGTGCCAGTAGTGTCACACCACAGGGATTGATTGAAAAACTGTTTTTT.

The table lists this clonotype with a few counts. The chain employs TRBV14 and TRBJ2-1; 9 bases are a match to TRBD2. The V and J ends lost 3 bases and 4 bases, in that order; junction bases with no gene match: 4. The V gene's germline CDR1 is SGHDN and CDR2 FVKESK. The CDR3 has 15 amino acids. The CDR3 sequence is CASSQLLAGYNEQFF. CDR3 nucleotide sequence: TGTGCCAGCAGCCAGCTACTAGCGGGTTACAATGAGCAGTTCTTC. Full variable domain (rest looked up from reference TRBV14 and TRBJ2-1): EAGVTQFPSHSVIEKGQTVTLRCDPISGHDNLYWYRRVMGKEIKFLLHFVKESKQDESGMPNNRFLAERTGGTYSTLKVQPAELEDSGVYFCASSQLLAGYNEQFFGPGTRLTVL.

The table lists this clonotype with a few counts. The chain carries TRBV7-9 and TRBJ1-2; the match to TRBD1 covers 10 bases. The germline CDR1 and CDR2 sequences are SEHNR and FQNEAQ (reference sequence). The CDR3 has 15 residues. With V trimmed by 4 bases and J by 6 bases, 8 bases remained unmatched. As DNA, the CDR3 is TGTGCCAGCAGCTCCAGGACAGGGGGTAGAGATGGCTACACCTTC. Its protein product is CASSSRTGGRDGYTF.

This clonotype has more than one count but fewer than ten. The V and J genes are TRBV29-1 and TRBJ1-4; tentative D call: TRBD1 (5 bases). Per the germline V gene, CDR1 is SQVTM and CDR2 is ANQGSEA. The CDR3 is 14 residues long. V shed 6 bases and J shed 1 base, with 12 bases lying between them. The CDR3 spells CSVITGRTNEKLFF. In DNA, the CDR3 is TGCAGCGTGATCACAGGTCGAACTAATGAAAAACTGTTTTTT.

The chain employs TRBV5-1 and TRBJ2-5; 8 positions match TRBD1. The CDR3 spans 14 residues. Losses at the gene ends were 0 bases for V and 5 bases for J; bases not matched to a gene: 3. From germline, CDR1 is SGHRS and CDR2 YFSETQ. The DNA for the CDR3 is TGCGCCAGCAGCTTGGGGACAGGGACGGAGACCCAGTACTTC. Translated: CASSLGTGTETQYF.

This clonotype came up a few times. The CDR3 reads CSASSLGEISYEQYF. In nucleotides, the CDR3 is TGCAGTGCTAGTTCCTTGGGGGAAATATCCTACGAGCAGTACTTC. The V gene is TRBV20-1, the J gene TRBJ2-7; D is tentatively TRBD1 or TRBD2 (5 bases each). This CDR3 is 15 amino acids long. Germline V lookup: CDR1 DFQATT, CDR2 SNEGSKA (reference sequence). V was clipped by 3 bases and J by 1 base, with 16 bases between them.

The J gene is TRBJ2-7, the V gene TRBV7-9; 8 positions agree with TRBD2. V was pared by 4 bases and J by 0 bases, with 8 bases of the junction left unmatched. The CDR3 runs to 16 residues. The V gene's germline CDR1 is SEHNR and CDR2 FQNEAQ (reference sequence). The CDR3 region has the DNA TGTGCCAGCAGCTCAGCCGGGGGGGCCAGCTCCTACGAGCAGTACTTC. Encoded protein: CASSSAGGASSYEQYF.

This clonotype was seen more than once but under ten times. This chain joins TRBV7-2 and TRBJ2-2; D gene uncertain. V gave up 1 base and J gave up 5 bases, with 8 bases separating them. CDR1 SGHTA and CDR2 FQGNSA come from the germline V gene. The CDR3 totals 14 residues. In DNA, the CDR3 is TGTGCCAGCAGCTTAGTCTCACGGACCGGGGAGCTGTTTTTT. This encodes CASSLVSRTGELFF.

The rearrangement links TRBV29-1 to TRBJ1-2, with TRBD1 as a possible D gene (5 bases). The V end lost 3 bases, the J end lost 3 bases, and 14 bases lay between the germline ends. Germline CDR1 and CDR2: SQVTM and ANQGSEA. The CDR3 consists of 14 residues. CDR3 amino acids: CSVEGGSADYGYTF. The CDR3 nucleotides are TGCAGCGTTGAGGGGGGTTCCGCCGACTATGGCTACACCTTC.

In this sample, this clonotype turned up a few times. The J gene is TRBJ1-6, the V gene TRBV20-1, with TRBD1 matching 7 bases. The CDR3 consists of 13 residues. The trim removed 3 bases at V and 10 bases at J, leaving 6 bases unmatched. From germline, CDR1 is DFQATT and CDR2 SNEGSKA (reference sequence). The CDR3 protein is CSARTTGASPLHF. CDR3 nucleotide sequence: TGCAGTGCTAGGACCACAGGGGCCTCACCCCTCCACTTT.

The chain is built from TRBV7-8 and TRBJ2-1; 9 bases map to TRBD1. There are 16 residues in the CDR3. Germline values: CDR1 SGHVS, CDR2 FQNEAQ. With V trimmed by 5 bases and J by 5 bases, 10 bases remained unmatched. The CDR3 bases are TGTGCCAGCAGCCCGGTCGGGACAGGGAACCACAATGAGCAGTTCTTC. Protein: CASSPVGTGNHNEQFF.

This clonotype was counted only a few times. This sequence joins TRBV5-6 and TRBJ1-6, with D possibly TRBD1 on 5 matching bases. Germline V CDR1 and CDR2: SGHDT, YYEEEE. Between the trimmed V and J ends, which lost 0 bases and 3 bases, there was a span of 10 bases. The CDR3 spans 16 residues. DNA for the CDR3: TGTGCCAGCAGCTTGGATAGGGGAGTCTATAATTCACCCCTCCACTTT. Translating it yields CASSLDRGVYNSPLHF.

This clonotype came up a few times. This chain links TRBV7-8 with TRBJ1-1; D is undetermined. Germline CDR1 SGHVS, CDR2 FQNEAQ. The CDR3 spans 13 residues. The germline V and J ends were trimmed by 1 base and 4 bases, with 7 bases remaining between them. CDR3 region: CASSLVRVTEAFF. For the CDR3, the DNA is TGTGCCAGCAGCTTAGTGAGGGTCACTGAAGCTTTCTTT.

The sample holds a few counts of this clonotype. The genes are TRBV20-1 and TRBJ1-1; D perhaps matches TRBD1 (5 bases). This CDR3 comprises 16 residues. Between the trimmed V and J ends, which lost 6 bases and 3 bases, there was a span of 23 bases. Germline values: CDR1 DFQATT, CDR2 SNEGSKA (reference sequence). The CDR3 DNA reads TGCAGTGCCAGTCGTCCCAGCGGGGGTATGTACACTGAAGCTTTCTTT. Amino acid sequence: CSASRPSGGMYTEAFF.

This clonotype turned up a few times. The CDR3 loop is CASSLYNYEQYF. As DNA, the CDR3 is TGTGCCAGCAGTTTATACAACTACGAGCAGTACTTC. The V gene is TRBV12-3 or TRBV12-4, the J gene TRBJ2-7; D is unclear. The CDR3 loop spans 12 amino acids. Trimming cost V 2 bases and J 3 bases, with 5 bases left between them.